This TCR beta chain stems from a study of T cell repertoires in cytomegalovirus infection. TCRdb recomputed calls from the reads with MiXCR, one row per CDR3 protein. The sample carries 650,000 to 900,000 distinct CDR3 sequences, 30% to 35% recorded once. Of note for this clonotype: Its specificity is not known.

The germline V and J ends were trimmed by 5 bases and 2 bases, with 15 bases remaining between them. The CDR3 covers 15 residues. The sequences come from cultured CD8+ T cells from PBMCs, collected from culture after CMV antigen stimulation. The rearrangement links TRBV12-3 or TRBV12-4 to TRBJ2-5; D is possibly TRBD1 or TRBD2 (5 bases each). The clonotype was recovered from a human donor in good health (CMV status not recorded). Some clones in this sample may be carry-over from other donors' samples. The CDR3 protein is CASSPEPGSQETQYF. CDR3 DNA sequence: TGTGCCAGCAGTCCTGAGCCAGGGAGTCAAGAGACCCAGTACTTC.